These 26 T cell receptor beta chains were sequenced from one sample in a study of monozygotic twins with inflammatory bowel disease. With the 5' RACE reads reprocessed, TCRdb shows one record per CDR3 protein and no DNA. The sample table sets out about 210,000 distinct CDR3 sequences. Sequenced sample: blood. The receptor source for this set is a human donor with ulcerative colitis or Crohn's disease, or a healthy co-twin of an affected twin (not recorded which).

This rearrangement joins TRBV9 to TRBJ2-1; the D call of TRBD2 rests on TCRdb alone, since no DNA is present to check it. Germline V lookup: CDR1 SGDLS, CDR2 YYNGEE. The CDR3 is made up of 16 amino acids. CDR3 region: CASSVVLTSGVNEQFF.

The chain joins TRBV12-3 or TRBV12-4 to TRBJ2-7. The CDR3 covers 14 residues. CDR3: CASSIRTGTYEQYF.

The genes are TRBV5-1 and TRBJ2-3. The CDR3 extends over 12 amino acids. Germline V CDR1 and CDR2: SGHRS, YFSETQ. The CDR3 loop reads CASSLDYLSQYF.

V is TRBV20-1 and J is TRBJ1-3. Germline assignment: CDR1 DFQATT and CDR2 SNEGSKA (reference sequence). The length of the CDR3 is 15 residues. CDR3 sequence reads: CSARFYGVDGNTIYF.

CDR3 in amino acids: CASSLDPATSAGELFF. The V and J genes are TRBV11-2 and TRBJ2-2; the TRBD2 assignment by TCRdb is unverifiable without DNA. From germline, CDR1 is SGHAT and CDR2 FQNNGV. This CDR3 is 16 amino acids long.

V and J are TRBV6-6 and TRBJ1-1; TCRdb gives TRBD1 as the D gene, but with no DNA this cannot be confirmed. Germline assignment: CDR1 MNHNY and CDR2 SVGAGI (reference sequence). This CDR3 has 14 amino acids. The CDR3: CASTPRGPDTEAFF.

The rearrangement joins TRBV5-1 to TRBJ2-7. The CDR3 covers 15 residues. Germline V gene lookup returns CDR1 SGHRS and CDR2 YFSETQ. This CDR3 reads CASSLTPMLLDEQYF.

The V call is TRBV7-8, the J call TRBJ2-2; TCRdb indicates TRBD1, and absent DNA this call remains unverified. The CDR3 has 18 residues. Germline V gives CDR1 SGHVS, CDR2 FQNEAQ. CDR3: CASRLEWTGGYDTGELFF.

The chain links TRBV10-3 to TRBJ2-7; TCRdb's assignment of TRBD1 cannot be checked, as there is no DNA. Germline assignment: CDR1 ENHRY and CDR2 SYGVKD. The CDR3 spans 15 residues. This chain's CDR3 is CAISLGQGGAYEQYF.

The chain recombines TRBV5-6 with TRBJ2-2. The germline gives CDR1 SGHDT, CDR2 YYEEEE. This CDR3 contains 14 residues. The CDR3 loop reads CASSEAFGAGELFF.

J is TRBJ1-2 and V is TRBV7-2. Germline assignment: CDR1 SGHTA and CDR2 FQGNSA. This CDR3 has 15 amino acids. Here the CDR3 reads CASSLGGAGLDGYTF. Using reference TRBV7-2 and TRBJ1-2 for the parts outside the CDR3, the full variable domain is GAGVSQSPSNKVTEKGKDVELRCDPISGHTALYWYRQSLGQGLEFLIYFQGNSAPDKSGLPSDRFSAERTGGSVSTLTIQRTQQEDSAVYLCASSLGGAGLDGYTFGSGTRLTVV.

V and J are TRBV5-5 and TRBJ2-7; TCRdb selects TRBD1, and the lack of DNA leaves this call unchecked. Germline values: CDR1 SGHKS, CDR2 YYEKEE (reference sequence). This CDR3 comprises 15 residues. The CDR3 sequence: CASSLAPRGLYEQYF. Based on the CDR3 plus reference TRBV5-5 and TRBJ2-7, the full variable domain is DAGVTQSPTHLIKTRGQQVTLRCSPISGHKSVSWYQQVLGQGPQFIFQYYEKEERGRGNFPDRFSARQFPNYSSELNVNALLLGDSALYLCASSLAPRGLYEQYFGPGTRLTVT.

CDR3 protein: CASSVVGTGGTDTQYF. V gene TRBV9 combines with J gene TRBJ2-3. Germline assignment: CDR1 SGDLS and CDR2 YYNGEE. The CDR3 extends over 16 amino acids.

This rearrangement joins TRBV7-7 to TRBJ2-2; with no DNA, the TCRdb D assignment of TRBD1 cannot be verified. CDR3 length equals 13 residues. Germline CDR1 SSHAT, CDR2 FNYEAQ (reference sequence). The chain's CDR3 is CASSLDPGGELFF.

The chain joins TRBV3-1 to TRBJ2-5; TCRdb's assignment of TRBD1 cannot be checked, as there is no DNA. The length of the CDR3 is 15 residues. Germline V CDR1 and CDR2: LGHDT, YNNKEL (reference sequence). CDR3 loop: CASSQTRGIQETQYF.

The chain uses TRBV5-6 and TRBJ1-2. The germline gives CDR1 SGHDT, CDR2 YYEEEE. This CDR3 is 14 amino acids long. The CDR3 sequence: CASSPGSRDTGYTF.

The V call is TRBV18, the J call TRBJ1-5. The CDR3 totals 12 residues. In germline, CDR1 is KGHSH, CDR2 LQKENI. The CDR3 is CASSPNDQPQHF.

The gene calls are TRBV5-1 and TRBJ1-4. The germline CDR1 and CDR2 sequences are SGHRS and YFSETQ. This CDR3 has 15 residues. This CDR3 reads CASSLDWQVNEKLFF.

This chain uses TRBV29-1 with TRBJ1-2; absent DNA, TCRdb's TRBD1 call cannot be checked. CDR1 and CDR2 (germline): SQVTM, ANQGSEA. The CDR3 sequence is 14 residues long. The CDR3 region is CSVEGDTVAYGYTF.

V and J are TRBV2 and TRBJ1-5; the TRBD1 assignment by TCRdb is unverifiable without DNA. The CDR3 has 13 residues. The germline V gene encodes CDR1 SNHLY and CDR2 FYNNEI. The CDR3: CASTGQIDQPQHF.

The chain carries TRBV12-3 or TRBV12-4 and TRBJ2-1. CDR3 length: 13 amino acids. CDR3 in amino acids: CASSSQSDDEQFF.

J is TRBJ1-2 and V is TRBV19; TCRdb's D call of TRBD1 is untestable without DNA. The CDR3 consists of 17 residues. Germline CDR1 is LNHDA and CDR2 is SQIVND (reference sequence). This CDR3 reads CASIPDSGTGGRGGYTF.

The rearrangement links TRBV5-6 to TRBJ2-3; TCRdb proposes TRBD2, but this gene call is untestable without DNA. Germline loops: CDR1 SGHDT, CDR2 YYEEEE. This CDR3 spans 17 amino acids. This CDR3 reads CASSPGGLGGSTDTQYF.

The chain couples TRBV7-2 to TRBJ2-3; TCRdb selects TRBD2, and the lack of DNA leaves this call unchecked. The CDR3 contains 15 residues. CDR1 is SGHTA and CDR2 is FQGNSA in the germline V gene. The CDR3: CASSLLERGPTTQYF.

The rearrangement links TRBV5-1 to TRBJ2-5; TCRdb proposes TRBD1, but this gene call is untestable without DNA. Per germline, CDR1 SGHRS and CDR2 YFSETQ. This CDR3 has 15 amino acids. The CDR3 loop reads CASSPTGIFEETQYF. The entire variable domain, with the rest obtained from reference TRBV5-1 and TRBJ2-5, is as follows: KAGVTQTPRYLIKTRGQQVTLSCSPISGHRSVSWYQQTPGQGLQFLFEYFSETQRNKGNFPGRFSGRQFSNSRSEMNVSTLELGDSALYLCASSPTGIFEETQYFGPGTRLLVL.

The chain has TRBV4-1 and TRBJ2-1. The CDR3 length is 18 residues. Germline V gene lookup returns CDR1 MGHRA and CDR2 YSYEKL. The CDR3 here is CASSPYSGLQLLYNEQFF.